Sequencing of this TCR beta chain was carried out in a study of Ad26.COV2.S vaccination and SARS-CoV-2 variants. To note about this clone: Its antigen is currently unknown.

Profiled with immunoSEQ multiplex PCR; TCRdb holds only in-frame clones, not every one. The table shows 200,000 to 300,000 clones, with roughly 90% occurring only once. Trimming stripped 0 bases from V and 3 bases from J, with 12 bases between. CDR3 length: 15 amino acids. Germline V CDR1 and CDR2: MNHEY, SVGEGT. Regarding treatment: about 20 received Ad26.COV2.S at low or high dose, single or two shots; 5 received placebo; per-sample allocation not given. Sample collection was performed on day 63 after the first vaccine or placebo injection. Study results and limitations: In TCR breadth and depth analyses, total T cell responses may have been underestimated. Those who received the vaccine showed greater spike-specific TCR breadth than those given placebo.

The TCR sequence derives from a person aged 18-60 years who received the Ad26.COV2.S COVID-19 vaccine or a placebo. The sequencing used peripheral blood, collected in a trial of Ad26.COV2.S vaccine versus placebo. V usage is TRBV6-2 or TRBV6-3 and J usage is TRBJ2-7; D is perhaps TRBD1 or TRBD2 (5 bases each). CDR3 sequence (DNA): TGTGCCAGCAGTTACTCGGGGGTCCCGAACTACGAGCAGTACTTC. This encodes CASSYSGVPNYEQYF.